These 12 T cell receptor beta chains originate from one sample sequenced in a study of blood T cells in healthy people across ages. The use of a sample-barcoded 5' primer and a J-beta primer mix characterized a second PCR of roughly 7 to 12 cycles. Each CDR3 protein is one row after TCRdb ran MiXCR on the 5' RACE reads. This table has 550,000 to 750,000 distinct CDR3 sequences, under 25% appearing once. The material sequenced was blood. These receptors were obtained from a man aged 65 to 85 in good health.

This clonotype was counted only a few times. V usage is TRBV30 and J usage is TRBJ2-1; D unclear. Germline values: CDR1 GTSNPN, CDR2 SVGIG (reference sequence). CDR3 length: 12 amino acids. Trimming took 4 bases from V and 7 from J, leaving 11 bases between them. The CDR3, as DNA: TGTGCCTGGAATAGATTCGATAATGAGCAGTTCTTC. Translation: CAWNRFDNEQFF.

The CDR3 sequence is CASSFRTYEETQYF. CDR3 bases: TGTGCCAGCAGTTTTAGGACGTACGAAGAGACCCAGTACTTC. The chain recombines TRBV28 with TRBJ2-5; no firm D call. Germline-derived CDR1 and CDR2 are MDHEN and SYDVKM. The CDR3 loop spans 14 amino acids. Deletions cut 3 bases from V and 3 bases from J, with 11 bases between.

The CDR3 loop reads CASSDWGLAGGRYF. CDR3 nucleotide sequence: TGTGCCAGCAGTGATTGGGGACTAGCGGGAGGAAGGTACTTC. V is TRBV2 and J is TRBJ2-4; 15 nucleotides agree with TRBD2. Looked up from germline, CDR1 is SNHLY and CDR2 is FYNNEI. The V gene end was trimmed by 3 bases and the J gene end by 15 bases; junction bases not matched to a gene: 6. The CDR3 loop spans 14 amino acids.

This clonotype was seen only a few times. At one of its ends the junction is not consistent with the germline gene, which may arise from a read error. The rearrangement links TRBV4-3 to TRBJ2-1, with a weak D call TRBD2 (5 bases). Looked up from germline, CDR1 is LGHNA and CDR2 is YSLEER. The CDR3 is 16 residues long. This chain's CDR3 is CASSQDIDQGLGRMYF. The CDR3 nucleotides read TGCGCCAGCAGCCAAGATATCGACCAAGGATTAGGGAGAATGTACTTC.

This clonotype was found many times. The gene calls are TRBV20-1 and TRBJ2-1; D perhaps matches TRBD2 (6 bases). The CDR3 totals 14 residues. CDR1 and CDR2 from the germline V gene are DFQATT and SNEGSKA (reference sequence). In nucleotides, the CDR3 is TGCACTGCCCAAGAGGAGGGCCGAGGGAATGAGCAGTTCTTC. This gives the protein CTAQEEGRGNEQFF.

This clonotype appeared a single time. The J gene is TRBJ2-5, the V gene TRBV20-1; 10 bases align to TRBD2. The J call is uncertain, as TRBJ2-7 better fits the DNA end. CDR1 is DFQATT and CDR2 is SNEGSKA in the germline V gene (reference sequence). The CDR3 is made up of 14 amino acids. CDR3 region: CSAMLAGVEHEQYF. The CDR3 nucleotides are TGCAGTGCTATGCTAGCGGGAGTAGAACACGAGCAGTACTTC.

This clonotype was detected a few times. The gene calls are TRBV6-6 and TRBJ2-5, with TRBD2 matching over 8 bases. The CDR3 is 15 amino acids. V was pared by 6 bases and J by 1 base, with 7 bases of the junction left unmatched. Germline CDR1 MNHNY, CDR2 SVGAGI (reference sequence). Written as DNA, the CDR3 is TGTGCCAGCAGACTCCTAACTAGCGGCCAAGAGACCCAGTACTTC. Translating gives CASRLLTSGQETQYF.

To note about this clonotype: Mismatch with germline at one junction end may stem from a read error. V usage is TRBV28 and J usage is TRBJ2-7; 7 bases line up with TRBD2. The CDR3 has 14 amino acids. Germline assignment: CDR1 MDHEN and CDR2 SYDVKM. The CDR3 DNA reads TGTGCCAGCAGTTTTAGCGGGCCTACCTACGCGCAGTACTTC. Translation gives CASSFSGPTYAQYF.

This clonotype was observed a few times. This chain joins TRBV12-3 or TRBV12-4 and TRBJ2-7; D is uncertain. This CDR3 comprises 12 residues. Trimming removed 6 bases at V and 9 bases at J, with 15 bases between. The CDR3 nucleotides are TGTGCCAGCAGCAAAAGACACCTAGGGCAGTACTTC. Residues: CASSKRHLGQYF.

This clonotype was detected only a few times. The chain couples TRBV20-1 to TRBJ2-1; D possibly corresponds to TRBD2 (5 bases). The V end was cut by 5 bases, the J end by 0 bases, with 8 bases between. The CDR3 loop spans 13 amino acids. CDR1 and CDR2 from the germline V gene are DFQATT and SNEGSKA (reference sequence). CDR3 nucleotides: TGCAGTGCTCTCCGGGACTCCTACAATGAGCAGTTCTTC. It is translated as CSALRDSYNEQFF.

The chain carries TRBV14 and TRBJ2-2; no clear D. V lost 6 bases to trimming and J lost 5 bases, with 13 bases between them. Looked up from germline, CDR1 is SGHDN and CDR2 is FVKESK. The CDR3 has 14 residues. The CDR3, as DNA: TGTGCCAGCAGTACGGAAGTTGTGACCGGGGAGCTGTTTTTT. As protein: CASSTEVVTGELFF.

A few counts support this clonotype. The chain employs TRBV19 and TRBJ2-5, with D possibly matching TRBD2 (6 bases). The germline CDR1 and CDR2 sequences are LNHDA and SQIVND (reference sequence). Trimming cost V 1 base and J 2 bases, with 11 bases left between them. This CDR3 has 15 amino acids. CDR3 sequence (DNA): TGTGCCAGTAGTATAGCCGGGGCGGGACAAGAGACCCAGTACTTC. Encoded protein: CASSIAGAGQETQYF. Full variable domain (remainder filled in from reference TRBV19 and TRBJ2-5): DGGITQSPKYLFRKEGQNVTLSCEQNLNHDAMYWYRQDPGQGLRLIYYSQIVNDFQKGDIAEGYSVSREKKESFPLTVTSAQKNPTAFYLCASSIAGAGQETQYFGPGTRLLVL.